Each of the 13 T cell receptor beta chains below was sequenced from the same sample in a study of T cell responses to AZD1222 COVID-19 vaccine. Produced via immunoSEQ multiplex PCR; TCRdb's table is partial and in-frame only. The table lists 120,000 to 150,000 clones, 91% of them singletons, with roughly 4.6% in the top ten. The sample here was peripheral blood, taken on day 0 of AZD1222 vaccination. The receptors shown here come from an adult in good health.

V gene TRBV5-4 combines with J gene TRBJ2-7; D gene unclear. Deletions cut 3 bases from V and 2 bases from J, with 12 bases between. This CDR3 contains 14 residues. CDR1 is SGHNT and CDR2 is YYREEE in the germline V gene (reference sequence). As DNA, the CDR3 is TGTGCCAGCAGCTCCCCTACCAATCCCTACGAGCAGTACTTC. It translates to CASSSPTNPYEQYF.

This rearrangement joins TRBV30 to TRBJ2-1, with no clear D. CDR3 length: 13 amino acids. V gave up 4 bases and J gave up 2 bases, with 9 bases separating them. From germline, CDR1 is GTSNPN and CDR2 SVGIG (reference sequence). Written as DNA, the CDR3 is TGTGCCTGGAATAACCGGGCCTACAATGAGCAGTTCTTC. It codes for CAWNNRAYNEQFF.

The chain carries TRBV28 and TRBJ1-1, with D perhaps matching TRBD1 (5 bases). Trimming shortened V by 2 bases and J by 5 bases, and 15 bases separated the two germline ends. The CDR3 sequence is 15 residues long. The germline CDR1 and CDR2 sequences are MDHEN and SYDVKM. CDR3 bases: TGTGCCAGCAGTTTAGGGGGTAGAGGAGGGACTGAAGCTTTCTTT. Protein sequence: CASSLGGRGGTEAFF.

The chain carries TRBV6-4 and TRBJ1-6; D uncertain. The V end was cut by 8 bases, the J end by 14 bases, with 19 bases between. The CDR3 extends over 13 amino acids. CDR1 and CDR2 from the germline V gene are MRHNA and SNTAGT. CDR3 amino acids: CASPEKIGRALHF. DNA of the CDR3: TGTGCCAGCCCTGAAAAGATCGGTCGAGCCCTCCACTTT.

The chain combines TRBV2 with TRBJ2-7, with TRBD2 identical over 11 bases. The CDR3 covers 16 residues. Germline V CDR1 and CDR2: SNHLY, FYNNEI. Trimming at V came to 5 bases and at J to 6 bases, leaving 12 bases not matched to a gene. The CDR3 sequence is CASSIPTSGSILEQYF. The CDR3 coding sequence is TGTGCCAGCAGTATACCAACTAGCGGGAGCATACTCGAGCAGTACTTC.

The rearrangement links TRBV5-1 to TRBJ2-7, with 12 positions matching TRBD2. Germline V gives CDR1 SGHRS, CDR2 YFSETQ. V gave up 3 bases and J gave up 5 bases; unmatched junction bases: 3. The CDR3 totals 14 residues. CDR3 in amino acids: CASSSTSGSHEQYF. Here the CDR3 DNA reads TGCGCCAGCAGCTCGACTAGCGGGAGCCACGAGCAGTACTTC.

V and J are TRBV5-4 and TRBJ1-2, with D perhaps matching TRBD1 (5 bases). The CDR3 length is 14 residues. Trimming took off 9 bases at V and 2 bases at J, with 17 bases between the two ends. Germline loops: CDR1 SGHNT, CDR2 YYREEE (reference sequence). The CDR3 region has the DNA TGTGCCACCTATCCGCAGGGAAAAAACTATGGCTACACCTTC. This translates into CATYPQGKNYGYTF.

This chain joins TRBV5-1 and TRBJ2-7; TRBD1 matches at 10 bases. This CDR3 is 15 amino acids long. Germline V CDR1 and CDR2: SGHRS, YFSETQ. V was pared by 2 bases and J by 4 bases, with 6 bases of the junction left unmatched. The CDR3 sequence is CASSLGTGVSYEQYF. The CDR3 DNA is TGCGCCAGCAGCTTAGGGACAGGGGTTTCGTACGAGCAGTACTTC.

The CDR3 reads CASSLKDYNEQFF. In nucleotides, the CDR3 is TGTGCCAGCAGTTTGAAAGACTACAATGAGCAGTTCTTC. The V and J genes are TRBV6-2 or TRBV6-3 and TRBJ2-1, with D uncertain. CDR3 length equals 13 residues. CDR1 and CDR2 (germline): MNHEY, SVGEGT. V lost 4 bases and J 3 bases, leaving 7 bases between the germline ends.

This clone came up a few times. The chain recombines TRBV6-2 or TRBV6-3 with TRBJ1-3; D remains ambiguous. V shed 6 bases and J shed 1 base, with 7 bases lying between them. Germline values: CDR1 MNHEY, CDR2 SVGEGT. This CDR3 has 13 amino acids. The CDR3 DNA reads as TGTGCCAGCAGCATATTTTCTGGAAACACCATATATTTT. Amino acids: CASSIFSGNTIYF.

This clone showed up just once. The chain combines TRBV7-2 with TRBJ2-2; no clear D. The V and J ends lost 1 base and 0 bases respectively, with 6 bases between them. The germline CDR1 and CDR2 sequences are SGHTA and FQGNSA. This CDR3 comprises 15 residues. CDR3 coding DNA: TGTGCCAGCAGCTTAGTGGTAGCGAACACCGGGGAGCTGTTTTTT. This gives the protein CASSLVVANTGELFF.

The chain has TRBV7-2 and TRBJ2-7; 14 bases line up with TRBD2. Germline V lookup: CDR1 SGHTA, CDR2 FQGNSA. This CDR3 has 15 amino acids. Losses at the gene ends were 5 bases for V and 7 bases for J; bases not matched to a gene: 7. In nucleotides, the CDR3 is TGTGCCAGCAGCCGCAACGGACTAGCGGGAGGTGAGCAGTACTTC. The encoded protein is CASSRNGLAGGEQYF.

The gene calls are TRBV28 and TRBJ1-2; no clear D gene. The V end lost 5 bases, the J end lost 4 bases, and 14 bases lay between the germline ends. From germline, CDR1 is MDHEN and CDR2 SYDVKM. The CDR3 extends over 14 amino acids. DNA for the CDR3: TGTGCCAGCAGTCCGTACAACCCACTCTATGGCTACACCTTC. As protein: CASSPYNPLYGYTF.